This T cell receptor (beta chain) was observed in a study of cytotoxic CD8 clonotypes in ibrutinib-treated CLL. For the study at large: The patients, under twelve relapsed/refractory and under 16 treatment-naive, included roughly 17 who were IGHV unmutated. On average, each sample had roughly 230,000 productive templates and almost 95,000 productive rearrangements. Notes on the study in general: Public clonotypes were rare and shrank or held steady on treatment. Baseline clonality, above age-matched healthy donor levels, tracked circulating CD8+ T-cell counts.

The table came from immunoSEQ multiplex PCR; TCRdb's copy has only in-frame clones and leaves some out. The sample carries about 150,000 clones, around 80% recorded once. The V gene end was trimmed by 6 bases and the J gene end by 8 bases; junction bases not matched to a gene: 12. This CDR3 region has 15 residues. In germline, CDR1 is MRHNA, CDR2 SNTAGT. About this clone itself: Its antigen is not identified.

Sequenced here: PBMCs, sampled after 12 months of ibrutinib treatment. The chain couples TRBV6-4 to TRBJ1-4, with 7 bases fitting TRBD1. The source is a human donor with chronic lymphocytic leukemia. The CDR3 nucleotides are TGTGCCAGCAGGCGGCAGGGGGACAGTTCCGAAAAACTGTTTTTT. This codes for CASRRQGDSSEKLFF.